This TCR beta chain stems from a study of OX40 agonist ivuxolimab in advanced cancers. With regard to the full study: Ivuxolimab was a fully human IgG2 agonistic monoclonal antibody targeting the costimulatory receptor OX40 (CD134). The dose-escalation cohort was around 83% male with a mean age of roughly 60 years, ranging from about 20 to 80. Patients were allowed to have had prior anti-PD-1, anti-PD-L1 or anti-CTLA-4 therapy, and 30% to 50% of the dose-escalation patients had previously received checkpoint inhibitors. Peripheral TCRbeta sequencing was intended to test whether TCR sequence diversity was altered and clonal T-cell expansion was caused by ivuxolimab. Of the roughly 51 dose-escalation patients, hepatocellular carcinoma was present in 19, melanoma in around 15, renal cell carcinoma in 9 and head and neck cancer in 9. The paper reports the monotherapy dose-escalation portion (N = 52 patients) of the phase I ivuxolimab trial. Intravenous ivuxolimab was administered to patients every 2 weeks at six dose levels: 0.01, 0.1, 0.3, 1.5, 3 and 10 mg/kg. Partial responses occurred in three dose-escalation patients, of whom one had hepatocellular carcinoma and two had cutaneous melanoma.

The trial excluded patients who had a history of autoimmune disease or were on systemic immunosuppression. In every dose cohort, peripheral blood was drawn for TCR sequencing at baseline, cycle 4 day 1, and cycle 7 day 1. Samples came from an open-label, multicenter, first-in-human phase I dose-escalation trial of ivuxolimab. The trial enrolled adults with locally advanced or metastatic head and neck squamous cell, hepatocellular, melanoma or renal cell carcinoma. CD4+ and CD8+ T cells were sorted separately from peripheral blood before TCR sequencing. Study-wide conclusions, independent of this receptor: Partial responders in the 0.1-3.0 mg/kg groups had among the lowest normalized peripheral clonal expansion, especially among CD8+ T cells. At doses of 0.1 to 3.0 mg/kg, clonal expansion of both CD4+ and CD8+ T cells in blood was seen between baseline and week 6. The antigen specificity of the clonally expanded peripheral T cells was not determined. After ivuxolimab, more expanded clones were found on average in CD8+ T cells than in CD4+ T cells. Low levels of normalized T-cell clonal expansion were also seen in some patients who did not respond.

Genomic DNA was isolated from the sorted cells so that the TCRbeta CDR3 region could be sequenced. TCRbeta CDR3 regions were sequenced using the immunoSEQ Assay. The immuneACCESS repertoire file appears here via TCRdb, limited to in-frame rearrangements. These files lack a portion of the clones; in checked studies, under half of the deficit traces to unresolved V genes, and the cause of the others is not known. This sample comprises approximately 27,000 clones, over 75% of them detected only once. The ten largest clones add up to over 12% of the sample. Comment on this clone: Its antigen target is currently unknown. Base-call qualities are not available, and no considerably larger clone is one nucleotide away.

Sequences LNHDA (CDR1) and SQIVND (CDR2) are obtained from the germline V gene (reference sequence). V and J are trimmed by 6 bases and 16 bases, and the gene matches miss 12 bases of the junction. The CDR3 covers 12 residues, taking in both the cysteine and the phenylalanine. Only the CDR3 region is kept as DNA, spanning 36 bases read in frame from base 1. Sequenced material: CD4+ or CD8+ T cells sorted from blood, taken in a trial of the OX40 agonist ivuxolimab. Recombination connected TRBV19 to TRBJ2-1; TRBD1 matches 7 bases in the middle. The receptor comes from an adult with an advanced solid tumor such as melanoma, head and neck, liver or kidney cancer. CDR3 protein: CASRSETGRGFF. The DNA is TGTGCCAGTAGGAGCGAGACAGGGAGAGGTTTCTTC.